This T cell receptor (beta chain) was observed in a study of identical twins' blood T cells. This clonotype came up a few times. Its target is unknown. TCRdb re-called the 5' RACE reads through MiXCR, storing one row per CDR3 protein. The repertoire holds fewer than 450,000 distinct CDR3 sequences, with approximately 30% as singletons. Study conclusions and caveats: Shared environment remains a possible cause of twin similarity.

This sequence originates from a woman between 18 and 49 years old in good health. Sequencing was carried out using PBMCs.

CDR3 nucleotides: TGTGCCAGCAGCGTCGGGACTTATGGTGAAGCTTTCTTT. The encoded protein is CASSVGTYGEAFF. The chain employs TRBV7-2 and TRBJ1-1, with D perhaps TRBD1 (5 bases). V was clipped by 5 bases and J by 7 bases, with 14 bases between them. Looked up from germline, CDR1 is SGHTA and CDR2 is FQGNSA. This CDR3 region has 13 residues.